This TCR beta chain appears in the sequencing data of a study of cytomegalovirus exposure and HLA in healthy donors. As for the study in general: T cells numbering about 200 million yielded 100 million to 120 million unique TCR beta sequences in an earlier analysis.

Study findings and constraints: V- and J-gene trimming of TCR beta was linked (in a later analysis) to a missense DCLRE1C variant.

Worth noting for this clone: Its antigen remains unknown.

The PCR used 60 Vbeta and 13 Jbeta primers. Repertoires were generated with immunoSEQ multiplex PCR, while TCRdb's copy carries only in-frame clones and drops some. The listing records some 120,000 clones. Germline lookup yields CDR1 LNHDA and CDR2 SQIVND (reference sequence). CDR3 size: 13 residues. V was shortened by 2 bases and J by 1 base, with 5 bases between the two germline ends. This chain connects TRBV19 to TRBJ2-5; D unclear. The sequencing input was PBMCs. This TCR was sampled from a man aged 18 to 30 in good health and CMV-seronegative. The CDR3 reads CASSIIGQETQYF. The CDR3 bases are TGTGCCAGTAGTATAATCGGCCAAGAGACCCAGTACTTC.